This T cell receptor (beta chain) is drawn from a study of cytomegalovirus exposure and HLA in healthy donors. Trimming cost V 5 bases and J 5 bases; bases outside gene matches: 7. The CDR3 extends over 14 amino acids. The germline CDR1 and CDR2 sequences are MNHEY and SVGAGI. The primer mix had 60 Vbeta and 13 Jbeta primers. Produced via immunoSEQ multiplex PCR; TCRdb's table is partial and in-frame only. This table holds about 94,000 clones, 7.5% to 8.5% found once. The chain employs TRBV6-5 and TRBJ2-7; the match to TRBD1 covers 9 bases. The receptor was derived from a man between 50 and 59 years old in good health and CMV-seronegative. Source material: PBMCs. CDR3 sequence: CASSPGTGLNEQYF. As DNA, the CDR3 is TGTGCCAGCAGTCCCGGGACAGGGCTTAACGAGCAGTACTTC.